This T cell receptor beta chain comes out of a study of T cell responses to AZD1222 COVID-19 vaccine. Per germline, CDR1 SGHRS and CDR2 YFSETQ. V was clipped by 0 bases and J by 6 bases; unmatched bases: 4. The CDR3 runs to 15 residues. Only in-frame clones appear in the TCRdb table, and some are missing; sequencing was by immunoSEQ multiplex PCR. The sample contains roughly 81,000 clones, roughly 85% of which appear only once. The J gene is TRBJ2-7, the V gene TRBV5-1; 12 bases are shared with TRBD2. Source: peripheral blood, taken on day 0 of AZD1222 vaccination. The TCR originated in an adult in good health. CDR3 nucleotides: TGCGCCAGCAGCTTGGCCGGGACTAGCGGGTTCGAGCAGTACTTC. Its protein is CASSLAGTSGFEQYF.